This T cell receptor beta chain is from a study of blood T cell repertoires in COVID-19. About the research overall: T cells, B-cell-depleted T cells, or PBMCs supplied cDNA or gDNA.

V trimming: 4 bases; J trimming: 0 bases; junction bases outside the gene matches: 3. Germline loops: CDR1 LGHDT, CDR2 YNNKEL (reference sequence). This CDR3 is built from 15 residues. Sequencing used immunoSEQ multiplex PCR; TCRdb keeps in-frame clones, though not all of them. The profile shows roughly 190,000 clones, approximately 90% of them singletons. This clonotype originated in a human donor in a cohort sampled during active COVID-19. Source material: peripheral blood. V gene TRBV3-1 (or the pseudogene TRBV3-2) combines with J gene TRBJ2-1; 7 bases map to TRBD2. For the CDR3, the DNA is TGTGCCAGCAGCCGCGGGACTATCTCCTACAATGAGCAGTTCTTC. Its protein is CASSRGTISYNEQFF.